This T cell receptor (beta chain) was retrieved from a study of patients and donors after allogeneic stem cell transplantation. This clonotype was counted only a few times. TCRdb processed the RT-PCR reads anew with MiXCR; each CDR3 protein has one entry. This sample has about a million distinct CDR3 sequences, with approximately 19% found just once. Material: blood, either unsorted or a sorted T cell fraction (not recorded which). This TCR was recovered from a human donor who was either an allogeneic HSCT recipient or a stem cell or donor lymphocyte infusion donor (not recorded which). It is not recorded whose cells these are; they may come from a transplant donor.

The CDR3 DNA is TGTGCCAGCAGCTCAGGACAGGGCTGGATTGAGCAGTTCTTC. Amino acid sequence: CASSSGQGWIEQFF. The rearrangement uses TRBV7-2 and TRBJ2-1, with 8 positions matching TRBD1. The V and J ends lost 4 bases and 9 bases, in that order; junction bases with no gene match: 8. Per the germline V gene, CDR1 is SGHTA and CDR2 is FQGNSA. The CDR3 has 14 amino acids.